The 14 T cell receptor beta chains presented below share a single source sample, sequenced in a study of blood T cells in healthy people across ages (dated by TCRdb to about 2015). The library was produced with 5' RACE. Sequenced on an Illumina HiSeq 2500. A second PCR of about 6 to 12 cycles was run with a J-beta primer mix and a sample-barcoded 5' primer. The public reads were quality trimmed at Q25 with fastp and then assembled into clones with MiXCR by TCRdb, keeping productive beta chains. All rows with the same CDR3 protein become a single entry with the most common DNA and genes. The sample contains roughly 680,000 distinct CDR3 sequences, around 21% of them found a single time. The top ten hold about 3.6% of the sample. Material: blood. Receptors originate from a man aged 70 or older in good health.

The chain is built from TRBV11-1 and TRBJ2-1, with D uncertain. Trimming stripped 1 base from V and 6 bases from J, with 10 bases between. CDR1 is SGHAT, CDR2 FQDESV, per germline (reference sequence). The CDR3 loop spans 14 amino acids. The CDR3 coding sequence is TGTGCCAGCAGCTTAGAGAGGCTAGTCAATGAGCAGTTCTTC. This gives the protein CASSLERLVNEQFF. Full variable domain (remainder filled in from reference TRBV11-1 and TRBJ2-1): EAEVAQSPRYKITEKSQAVAFWCDPISGHATLYWYRQILGQGPELLVQFQDESVVDDSQLPKDRFSAERLKGVDSTLKIQPAELGDSAMYLCASSLERLVNEQFFGPGTRLTVL.

This rearrangement joins TRBV12-3 or TRBV12-4 to TRBJ1-2; D is ambiguous. Trimming shortened V by 3 bases and J by 6 bases, and 8 bases separated the two germline ends. There are 12 residues in the CDR3. The CDR3 DNA sequence: TGTGCCAGCAGTTTTTCGGCTGATGGCTACACCTTC. Translating it yields CASSFSADGYTF.

This clonotype was observed a few times. CDR3 sequence reads: CASSLGQLDANTEAFF. The CDR3 DNA is TGTGCCAGCAGCTTAGGACAACTCGATGCGAACACTGAAGCTTTCTTT. V gene TRBV13 combines with J gene TRBJ1-1; D remains ambiguous. V lost 0 bases, J lost 1 base, and 12 bases lay in between. Germline assignment: CDR1 PRHDT and CDR2 FYEKMQ (reference sequence). The CDR3 is 16 residues long.

This clonotype was counted once. The rearrangement links TRBV7-2 to TRBJ2-2, with 10 positions matching TRBD2. This CDR3 contains 14 residues. The trim removed 5 bases at V and 7 bases at J, leaving 4 bases unmatched. The germline CDR1 and CDR2 sequences are SGHTA and FQGNSA. CDR3 loop: CASSPSGSVGELFF. CDR3 nucleotides: TGTGCCAGCAGCCCTAGCGGGAGTGTCGGGGAGCTGTTTTTT.

In this sample, this clonotype turned up a few times. The chain uses TRBV16 and TRBJ1-5; possibly TRBD1 for D (5 bases). Per germline, CDR1 KGHSY and CDR2 FQNENV. Between the trimmed V and J ends, which lost 0 bases and 2 bases, there was a span of 11 bases. This CDR3 comprises 16 residues. This CDR3 is CASSQSPGGGNQPQHF. The CDR3 region has the DNA TGTGCCAGCAGCCAATCGCCGGGGGGGGGCAATCAGCCCCAGCATTTT.

The V gene is TRBV3-1, the J gene TRBJ2-7; 8 nucleotides line up with TRBD2. Germline CDR1 is LGHDT and CDR2 is YNNKEL (reference sequence). The CDR3 has 16 amino acids. With 4 bases clipped from V and 2 bases from J, the junction kept 10 bases outside the gene matches. CDR3 nucleotides: TGTGCCAGCAGCCCGTTATCGTCGGGAGGGCCCTACGAGCAGTACTTC. This sequence encodes CASSPLSSGGPYEQYF.

This clonotype was seen more than once but under ten times. One end of the junction does not line up with germline, which may come from a read error. The chain carries TRBV12-3 or TRBV12-4 and TRBJ2-1; D uncertain. The CDR3 extends over 13 amino acids. The CDR3: CVSSLDLGNEQFF. As DNA, the CDR3 is TGTGTCAGCAGCCTCGATCTAGGGAATGAGCAGTTCTTC.

The chain combines TRBV12-5 with TRBJ2-4, with 9 bases lining up with TRBD1. Germline V gene data show CDR1 as LGHNT and CDR2 as FRNRAP. The CDR3 is 16 amino acids. V lost 4 bases to trimming and J lost 3 bases; unmatched junction nucleotides: 7. CDR3 loop: CASGSRDRESKNIQYF. CDR3 DNA: TGTGCTAGTGGTTCCCGGGACAGGGAAAGCAAAAACATTCAGTACTTC.

The V and J genes are TRBV2 and TRBJ1-4; D call uncertain. V lost 4 bases and J lost 0, with 9 bases in between. The CDR3 totals 15 residues. CDR1 is SNHLY and CDR2 is FYNNEI in the germline V gene. The CDR3: CASSGASSTNEKLFF. DNA of the CDR3: TGTGCCAGCAGTGGGGCCTCGTCAACTAATGAAAAACTGTTTTTT.

This CDR3 reads CSARGLARYETQYF. Here the CDR3 DNA reads TGCAGTGCTAGGGGACTAGCTAGATATGAGACCCAGTACTTC. The chain is built from TRBV20-1 and TRBJ2-5; 9 bases are shared with TRBD2. V trimming: 3 bases; J trimming: 5 bases; junction bases outside the gene matches: 7. The germline V gene encodes CDR1 DFQATT and CDR2 SNEGSKA (reference sequence). The CDR3 consists of 14 residues.

The V and J genes are TRBV20-1 and TRBJ2-1; no clear D. V was pared by 6 bases and J by 1 base, with 7 bases between. Germline-derived CDR1 and CDR2 are DFQATT and SNEGSKA (reference sequence). The CDR3 has 12 amino acids. Written as DNA, the CDR3 is TGCAGTGCGGATGCTTCCTACAATGAGCAGTTCTTC. Protein sequence: CSADASYNEQFF.

The chain has TRBV6-5 and TRBJ1-1; D gene uncertain. V lost 7 bases to trimming and J lost 4 bases, with 7 bases between them. Per germline, CDR1 MNHEY and CDR2 SVGAGI. The CDR3 totals 11 residues. CDR3 in amino acids: CASTRTTEAFF. CDR3 sequence (DNA): TGTGCCAGCACCAGAACCACTGAAGCTTTCTTT.

The V gene is TRBV9, the J gene TRBJ1-1; D unclear. This CDR3 contains 15 residues. V lost 1 base and J 5 bases, leaving 15 bases between the germline ends. CDR1 and CDR2 from the germline V gene are SGDLS and YYNGEE. The CDR3 DNA reads as TGTGCCAGCAGCGTAAAGAGAAAACAGAGAACTGAAGCTTTCTTT. It specifies CASSVKRKQRTEAFF.

This clonotype was observed a handful of times. This CDR3 reads CASSLAGGPGTDTQYF. The CDR3, as DNA: TGCGCCAGCAGCTTAGCGGGAGGGCCGGGCACAGATACGCAGTATTTT. The chain carries TRBV5-1 and TRBJ2-3; TRBD2 aligns across 10 bases. V lost 2 bases and J lost 1; bases outside the gene matches: 4. The V gene's germline CDR1 is SGHRS and CDR2 YFSETQ. The CDR3 covers 16 residues.